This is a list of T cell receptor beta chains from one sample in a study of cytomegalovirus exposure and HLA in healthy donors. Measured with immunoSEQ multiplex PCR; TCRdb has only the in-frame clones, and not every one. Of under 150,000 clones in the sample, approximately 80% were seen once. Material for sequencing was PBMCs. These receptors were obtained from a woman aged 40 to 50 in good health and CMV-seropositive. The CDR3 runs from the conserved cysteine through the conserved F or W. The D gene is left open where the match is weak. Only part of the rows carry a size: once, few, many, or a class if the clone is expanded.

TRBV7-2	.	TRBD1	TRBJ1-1	CASSLAGTGSPSEAFF	TGTGCCAGCAGCTTAGCCGGGACAGGGTCCCCCAGTGAAGCTTTCTTT
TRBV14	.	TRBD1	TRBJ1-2	CASSQDRGQGGYTF	TGTGCCAGCAGCCAAGACAGGGGGCAGGGTGGCTACACCTTC
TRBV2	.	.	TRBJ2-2	CASTKEGGETSTGELFF	TGTGCCAGCACTAAAGAGGGAGGAGAGACTAGCACCGGGGAGCTGTTTTTT
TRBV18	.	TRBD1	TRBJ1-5	CASSPQGADQPQHF	TGTGCCAGCTCACCCCAGGGGGCCGATCAGCCCCAGCATTTT
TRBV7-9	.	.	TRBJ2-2	CASSPGSGSGRELFF	TGTGCCAGCAGCCCCGGGTCAGGCTCAGGGAGGGAGCTGTTTTTT
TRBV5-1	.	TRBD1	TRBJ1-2	CASSQPGQGYGYTF	TGCGCCAGCAGCCAACCGGGACAGGGCTATGGCTACACCTTC
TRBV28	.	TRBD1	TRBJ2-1	CASRRGSGNEQFF	TGTGCCAGCCGCAGGGGGTCTGGCAATGAGCAGTTCTTC
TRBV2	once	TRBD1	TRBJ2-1	CASRSSDRGDNEQFF	TGTGCCAGCAGATCTTCGGACAGGGGAGACAATGAGCAGTTCTTC
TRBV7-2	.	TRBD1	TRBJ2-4	CAGSRDRAGNIQYF	TGTGCCGGCAGCCGAGACAGGGCAGGAAACATTCAGTACTTC
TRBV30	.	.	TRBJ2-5	CAWSGEETQYF	TGTGCCTGGAGTGGTGAGGAGACCCAGTACTTC
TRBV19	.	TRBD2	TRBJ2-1	CASSLTSGSFYEQFF	TGTGCCAGTAGTCTTACTAGCGGGAGCTTTTATGAGCAGTTCTTC
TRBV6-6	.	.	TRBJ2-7	CASSPLYEQYF	TGTGCCAGCAGTCCACTGTACGAGCAGTACTTC
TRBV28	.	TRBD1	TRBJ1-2	CASRDRGFSKIYGYTF	TGTGCCAGCAGAGACAGGGGTTTCTCCAAAATCTATGGCTACACCTTC
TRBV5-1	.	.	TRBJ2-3	CASSADRPPTDTQYF	TGCGCCAGCAGCGCCGACAGACCACCCACAGATACGCAGTATTTT
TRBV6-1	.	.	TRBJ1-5	CASRGSGAVQPQHF	TGTGCCAGCAGGGGGAGCGGGGCTGTTCAGCCCCAGCATTTT
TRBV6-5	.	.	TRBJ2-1	CASSYLLGSEYNEQFF	TGTGCCAGCAGTTACTTACTAGGGTCCGAGTACAATGAGCAGTTCTTC
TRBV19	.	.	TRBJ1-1	CASSIGRNTEAFF	TGTGCTAGTAGTATCGGGAGGAACACTGAAGCTTTCTTT
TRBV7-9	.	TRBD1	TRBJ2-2	CSSSLTGDHGELFF	TGTTCCAGCAGCTTGACAGGGGATCACGGGGAGCTGTTTTTT
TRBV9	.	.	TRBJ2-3	CASSVEEVGSTDTQYF	TGTGCCAGCAGCGTAGAGGAGGTCGGGAGCACAGATACGCAGTATTTT
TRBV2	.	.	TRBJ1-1	CASSYLIEAFF	TGTGCCAGCAGCTACCTAATTGAAGCTTTCTTT